This is a list of T cell receptor beta chains from one sample in a study of a mutant IDH1 vaccine in newly diagnosed glioma. Libraries were prepared by immunoSEQ multiplex PCR; TCRdb keeps only in-frame clonotypes and omits some of them. The sample consists of 50,000 or so clones, roughly 89% of them appearing once. The sample consisted of PBMCs, taken from a glioma patient treated with radiotherapy, temozolomide or both. These TCRs come from a man in his forties or fifties with glioma. The CDR3 runs from the conserved cysteine through the conserved F or W.

j_gene: TRBJ2-2
v_gene: TRBV2
CDR3aa: CASRPRLGTGELFF

j_gene: TRBJ2-7
v_gene: TRBV6-6
CDR3aa: CASSYQGQTYEQYF

j_gene: TRBJ2-7
v_gene: TRBV29-1
CDR3aa: CSAGTEEPYEQYF

j_gene: TRBJ2-1
v_gene: TRBV12-5
CDR3aa: CASGLVMDGTIGGEQFF

j_gene: TRBJ2-3
v_gene: TRBV5-1
CDR3aa: CASSLDTSTDTQYF

j_gene: TRBJ2-7
v_gene: TRBV7-6
CDR3aa: CASSLRGGAEQYF

j_gene: TRBJ2-7
v_gene: TRBV9
CDR3aa: CASSAQGTSGGKQYF

j_gene: TRBJ2-7
v_gene: TRBV18
CDR3aa: CASSPGRAYEQYF

j_gene: TRBJ1-2
v_gene: TRBV5-6
CDR3aa: CASSLWDRYNYGYTF

j_gene: TRBJ1-4
v_gene: TRBV5-4
CDR3aa: CASSKPQEQKLFF

j_gene: TRBJ1-1
v_gene: TRBV5-1
CDR3aa: CASSLGTGGIGNTEAFF

j_gene: TRBJ2-7
v_gene: TRBV28
CDR3aa: CASKSQGEQYF

j_gene: TRBJ2-1
v_gene: TRBV27
CDR3aa: CASSLGISSYNEQFF

j_gene: TRBJ1-4
v_gene: TRBV5-3
CDR3aa: CARSPDGGRGATNEKLFF

j_gene: TRBJ2-7
v_gene: TRBV25-1
CDR3aa: CASSPLREQYF

j_gene: TRBJ2-3
v_gene: TRBV5-1
CDR3aa: CASSSGLGGTDTQYF

j_gene: TRBJ2-1
v_gene: TRBV4-2
CDR3aa: CASSQEVWGTYNEQFF

j_gene: TRBJ1-1
v_gene: TRBV19
CDR3aa: CASNPADGTENTEAFF

j_gene: TRBJ1-2
v_gene: TRBV5-6
CDR3aa: CASSPRGGTYGYTF

j_gene: TRBJ2-7
v_gene: TRBV5-6
CDR3aa: CASSLVLAGVEQYF

j_gene: TRBJ2-2
v_gene: TRBV7-2
CDR3aa: CASSHQQGPNTGELFF

j_gene: TRBJ2-4
v_gene: TRBV15
CDR3aa: CATSPAGGAKNIQYF

j_gene: TRBJ2-2
v_gene: TRBV19
CDR3aa: CASSISGVGTGELFF

j_gene: TRBJ2-7
v_gene: TRBV14
CDR3aa: CASSQERGALAYEQYF

j_gene: TRBJ2-7
v_gene: TRBV19
CDR3aa: CASSIGQGSYEQYF

j_gene: TRBJ1-4
v_gene: TRBV6-5
CDR3aa: CASSYLLGDEKLFF

j_gene: TRBJ2-3
v_gene: TRBV6-5
CDR3aa: CASSYSRGITDTQYF

j_gene: TRBJ2-2
v_gene: TRBV7-8
CDR3aa: CASSRTGRRDTGELFF

j_gene: TRBJ2-3
v_gene: TRBV14
CDR3aa: CASSQDQVGLPSTDTQYF

j_gene: TRBJ1-4
v_gene: TRBV15
CDR3aa: CATRTVATNEKLFF

j_gene: TRBJ1-5
v_gene: TRBV6-8
CDR3aa: CASSQTGLSNQPQHF

j_gene: TRBJ2-1
v_gene: TRBV5-1
CDR3aa: CASSLPEPTYNEQFF

j_gene: TRBJ1-2
v_gene: TRBV25-1
CDR3aa: CASSALRGGGYTF

j_gene: TRBJ1-5
v_gene: TRBV27
CDR3aa: CASRIKPPGQGFQPQHF

j_gene: TRBJ1-2
v_gene: TRBV5-1
CDR3aa: CASSLDLLQGAGYTF

j_gene: TRBJ2-7
v_gene: TRBV5-4
CDR3aa: CASSNDQGLLRQREDHEQYF

j_gene: TRBJ1-4
v_gene: TRBV9
CDR3aa: CASSAQGGDEKLFF

j_gene: TRBJ1-2
v_gene: TRBV4-2
CDR3aa: CASSQNRVNGRGYTF

j_gene: TRBJ2-7
v_gene: TRBV27
CDR3aa: CASSSVGGSYEQYF

j_gene: TRBJ1-4
v_gene: TRBV9
CDR3aa: CASSVGTGTSNEKLFF

j_gene: TRBJ1-2
v_gene: TRBV5-1
CDR3aa: CASSGGGSANYGYTF

j_gene: TRBJ2-5
v_gene: TRBV28
CDR3aa: CASSLWSAETQYF

j_gene: TRBJ2-6
v_gene: TRBV13
CDR3aa: CASSPPGTGANVLTF

j_gene: TRBJ2-5
v_gene: TRBV6-1
CDR3aa: CASSGFVETQYF

j_gene: TRBJ1-1
v_gene: TRBV5-4
CDR3aa: CASSSGGTGTEAFF

j_gene: TRBJ2-3
v_gene: TRBV5-1
CDR3aa: CASRFQRETDTQYF